The TCR beta chain under discussion was sequenced for a study of tumor-infiltrating lymphocytes in localized non-small cell lung cancer. V shed 6 bases, J shed 3 bases, and the junction held 2 bases outside the gene matches. This CDR3 spans 14 amino acids. Germline lookup yields CDR1 SQVTM and CDR2 ANQGSEA. Comment on this clone: Its antigen is still unknown.

Findings and caveats of the study: Not all patients were TCR sequenced, owing to tissue quantity.

Sequencing was performed with immunoSEQ multiplex PCR; in TCRdb, only in-frame clones are kept and a portion is missing. The sample has 10,000 to 15,000 clones, roughly 70% seen once. The sequenced material came from lung tumor tissue. This chain joins TRBV29-1 and TRBJ2-3, with 14 nucleotides matching TRBD2. The receptor's source is a human donor with non-small cell lung cancer. The CDR3 here is CSVRTSGGTDTQYF. CDR3 nucleotides: TGCAGCGTAAGGACTAGCGGGGGGACAGATACGCAGTATTTT.